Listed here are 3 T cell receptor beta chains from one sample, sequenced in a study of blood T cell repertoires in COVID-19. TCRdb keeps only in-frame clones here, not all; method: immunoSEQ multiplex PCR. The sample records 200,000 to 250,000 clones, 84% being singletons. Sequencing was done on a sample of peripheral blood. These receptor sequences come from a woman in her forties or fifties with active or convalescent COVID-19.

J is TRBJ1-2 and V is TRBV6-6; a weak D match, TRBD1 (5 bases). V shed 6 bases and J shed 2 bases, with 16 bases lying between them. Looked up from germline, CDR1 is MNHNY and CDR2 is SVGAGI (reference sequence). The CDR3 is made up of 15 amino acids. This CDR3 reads CASRGGGESNYGYTF. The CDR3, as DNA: TGTGCCAGCAGGGGTGGGGGGGAAAGCAACTATGGCTACACCTTC.

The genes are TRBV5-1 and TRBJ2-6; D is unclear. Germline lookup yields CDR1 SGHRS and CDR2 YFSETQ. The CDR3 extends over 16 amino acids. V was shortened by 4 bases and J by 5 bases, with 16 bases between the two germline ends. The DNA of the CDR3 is TGCGCCAGCAGCCTAGGCCAGTCCCCTCGGGCCAACGTCCTGACTTTC. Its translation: CASSLGQSPRANVLTF. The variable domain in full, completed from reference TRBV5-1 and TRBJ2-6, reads KAGVTQTPRYLIKTRGQQVTLSCSPISGHRSVSWYQQTPGQGLQFLFEYFSETQRNKGNFPGRFSGRQFSNSRSEMNVSTLELGDSALYLCASSLGQSPRANVLTFGAGSRLTVL.

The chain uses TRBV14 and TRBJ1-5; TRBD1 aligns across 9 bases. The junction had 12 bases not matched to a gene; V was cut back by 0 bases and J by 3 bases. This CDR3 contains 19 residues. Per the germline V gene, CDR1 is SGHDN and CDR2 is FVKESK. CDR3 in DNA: TGTGCCAGCAGCCAAGACCGGGACAGGGAAGTCGCCTACAATCAGCCCCAGCATTTT. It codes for CASSQDRDREVAYNQPQHF.